This TCR beta chain was captured by sequencing in a study of blood T cell repertoires in COVID-19. The CDR3 runs to 13 residues. The J segment lost 7 bases and the V segment lost 6 bases, leaving 11 bases of the junction unmatched. Germline-derived CDR1 and CDR2 are SQVTM and ANQGSEA. Assay used: immunoSEQ multiplex PCR; TCRdb lists only in-frame clones, some missing. The table has about 100,000 clones, about 88% seen once. Specimen: peripheral blood. The origin of this receptor is a man in his sixties with acute or convalescent COVID-19. The chain links TRBV29-1 to TRBJ2-7; TRBD2 matches 8 bases. CDR3 sequence reads: CSVAFSGISEQYF. CDR3 nucleotide sequence: TGCAGCGTAGCCTTTAGCGGGATATCAGAGCAGTACTTC.